The rows below give T cell receptor beta chains drawn from one sample of a study of Graves' ophthalmopathy and Graves' hyperthyroidism. TCRdb redid the calling of the multiplex PCR reads with MiXCR, one entry per CDR3 protein. The sample records 580,000 or so distinct CDR3 sequences, about 35% being singletons. Sequenced: peripheral blood or thyroid tissue (not recorded which). The source of these receptors is an adult man with Graves' hyperthyroidism. The CDR3 runs from the conserved cysteine through the conserved F or W. The D gene is left open where the match is weak. Clone size is shown for a subset of rows, as once, few, many or a class of expanded clone.

J gene | clone size | D gene | CDR3 length | V gene | CDR3 protein | CDR3 DNA
TRBJ1-6 | - | TRBD1 | 13 | TRBV29-1 | CSVAGTGESPLHF | TGCAGCGTGGCCGGGACAGGGGAATCACCCCTCCACTTT
TRBJ1-6 | - | - | 15 | TRBV9 | CASSVGSVSNSPLHF | TGTGCCAGCAGCGTAGGGTCGGTGAGTAATTCACCCCTCCACTTT
TRBJ1-5 | many | - | 16 | TRBV20-1 | CSASGRGGRSNQPQHF | TGCAGTGCTAGTGGTCGGGGTGGTAGGAGCAATCAGCCCCAGCATTTT
TRBJ1-4 | - | TRBD1 | 13 | TRBV20-1 | CSARDSRMKNLFF | TGCAGTGCACGGGACAGCCGAATGAAAAACCTGTTTTTT
TRBJ2-5 | many | - | 15 | TRBV7-2 | CASSLGTLYQETQYF | TGTGCCAGCAGCTTAGGGACATTGTACCAAGAGACCCAGTACTTC
TRBJ1-5 | few | - | 14 | TRBV20-1 | CSARVRPSNQPQHF | TGCAGTGCTAGAGTCCGACCTAGCAATCAGCCCCAGCATTTT
TRBJ1-1 | - | - | 14 | TRBV15 | CATSSPREKAEAFF | TGTGCCACCAGCAGTCCCAGGGAGAAGGCTGAAGCTTTCTTT
TRBJ2-2 | many | - | 15 | TRBV5-1 | CASSIRVGDTGELFF | TGCGCCAGCAGCATCAGGGTAGGGGACACCGGGGAGCTGTTTTTT
TRBJ2-1 | - | TRBD2 | 13 | TRBV19 | CASRTSGRNEQFF | TGTGCCAGTAGGACTAGCGGGAGAAATGAGCAGTTCTTC
TRBJ1-1 | - | - | 15 | TRBV7-3 | CASSSETGWGTEASF | TGTGCCAGCAGCTCAGAAACAGGCTGGGGGACTGAAGCTTCCTTT
TRBJ2-7 | - | TRBD2 | 17 | TRBV6-1 | CASRSLGLAGISYEQYF | TGTGCCAGCAGAAGTTTGGGGCTAGCGGGAATCTCCTACGAGCAGTACTTC
TRBJ2-7 | - | - | 12 | TRBV7-6 | CASSVDGYEQYF | TGTGCCAGCAGCGTGGACGGTTACGAGCAGTACTTC
TRBJ2-7 | - | - | 15 | TRBV19 | CASSIFAGKSYEQYF | TGTGCCAGTAGTATATTTGCGGGAAAGTCCTACGAGCAGTACTTC
TRBJ1-4 | - | TRBD1 | 14 | TRBV7-9 | CASSFGDRDEKLFF | TGCGCCAGCAGCTTTGGGGACAGGGATGAAAAACTGTTTTTT
TRBJ1-6 | many | - | 15 | TRBV11-3 | CASSLDARTASPLHF | TGTGCCAGCAGCTTAGATGCTAGGACAGCTTCACCCCTCCACTTT
TRBJ2-7 | few | TRBD2 | 15 | TRBV18 | CASSTSGRASLEQYF | TGTGCCAGCTCCACTAGCGGGAGGGCCAGCCTCGAGCAGTACTTC
TRBJ2-5 | - | TRBD2 | 13 | TRBV11-2 | CASSLGLTGLADF | TGTGCCAGCAGCTTAGGCCTAACGGGACTAGCGGACTTC
TRBJ1-2 | many | TRBD1 | 14 | TRBV6-6 | CASSPRQGTYGYTF | TGTGCCAGCAGTCCCAGACAGGGGACCTATGGCTACACCTTC
TRBJ2-2 | few | - | 13 | TRBV11-2 | CASSLERGGELFF | TGTGCCAGCAGCTTAGAACGGGGCGGGGAGCTGTTTTTT
TRBJ2-7 | - | TRBD2 | 16 | TRBV7-9 | CASSLGGLAEPYEQYF | TGTGCCAGCAGCTTGGGGGGGTTAGCGGAACCCTACGAGCAGTACTTC
TRBJ2-7 | many | - | 14 | TRBV5-1 | CASSPRDRAYEQYF | TGTGCCAGCAGCCCGAGGGACCGCGCCTACGAGCAGTACTTC
TRBJ2-5 | many | - | 14 | TRBV7-2 | CASSRAGVRDTQYF | TGTGCCAGCAGCCGCGCAGGCGTCCGGGATACCCAGTACTTC
TRBJ1-2 | many | - | 12 | TRBV2 | CASGQGTYGYTF | TGTGCCAGCGGGCAGGGGACCTATGGCTACACCTTC
TRBJ2-5 | few | TRBD2 | 17 | TRBV7-9 | CASSPRASGGARETQYF | TGTGCCAGCAGCCCGCGTGCTAGCGGGGGGGCCCGAGAGACCCAGTACTTC
TRBJ2-3 | few | - | 15 | TRBV7-2 | CSVGFGHREADTQYF | TGCAGCGTTGGTTTTGGGCACAGGGAGGCAGATACGCAGTATTTT
TRBJ2-5 | many | TRBD2 | 15 | TRBV7-2 | CASSLRRTSEETQYF | TGTGCCAGCAGCTTACGGCGGACTAGCGAAGAGACCCAGTACTTC
TRBJ2-7 | many | TRBD1 | 14 | TRBV20-1 | CSASVGQGSHEQYF | TGCAGTGCTTCTGTTGGACAGGGGTCCCACGAGCAGTACTTC
TRBJ1-2 | few | - | 17 | TRBV6-1 | CASSAPRGQLLPCGYTF | TGTGCCAGCAGTGCCCCAAGGGGACAACTCTTACCCTGTGGCTACACCTTC
TRBJ2-1 | few | - | 14 | TRBV10-2 | CERFGEDSLDEQFF | TGCGAACGGTTTGGGGAGGACTCACTCGATGAGCAGTTCTTC
TRBJ1-1 | many | - | 13 | TRBV28 | CASLRVRGTEAFF | TGTGCCAGCTTAAGGGTGCGAGGCACTGAAGCTTTCTTT
TRBJ2-7 | - | - | 15 | TRBV29-1 | CSVGGSLMSAYEQYF | TGCAGCGTAGGAGGGTCATTGATGTCCGCCTACGAGCAGTACTTC
TRBJ1-2 | many | TRBD1 | 15 | TRBV7-9 | CASSQDSDRGAGYTF | TGTGCCAGCAGCCAAGACTCCGACAGGGGCGCTGGCTACACCTTC
TRBJ2-2 | many | - | 15 | TRBV19 | CASSQALLNTGELFF | TGTGCCAGTAGCCAGGCTCTACTCAACACCGGGGAGCTGTTTTTT
TRBJ2-7 | - | TRBD2 | 16 | TRBV10-2 | CASSDEVQRGPYEQYF | TGCGCCAGCAGTGACGAGGTCCAGCGGGGGCCCTACGAGCAGTACTTC
TRBJ2-2 | once | - | 10 | TRBV7-9 | CASHTGELFF | TGTGCCAGCCACACAGGGGAGCTGTTTTTT
TRBJ1-1 | - | TRBD1 | 13 | TRBV7-2 | CARTGTGYTEAFF | TGTGCTAGAACGGGGACAGGATACACTGAAGCTTTCTTT
TRBJ1-4 | - | - | 16 | TRBV7-8 | CASSLEPGGGDEKLFF | TGTGCCAGCAGCCTAGAACCTGGGGGAGGCGATGAAAAACTGTTTTTT
TRBJ2-7 | - | TRBD1 | 14 | TRBV5-1 | CASSWGQYAYEQYF | TGCGCCAGCAGCTGGGGACAGTACGCCTACGAGCAGTACTTC
TRBJ2-7 | many | - | 14 | TRBV7-9 | CASSSGITEYEQYF | TGTGCCAGCAGCTCAGGAATTACCGAGTACGAGCAGTACTTC
TRBJ2-7 | once | - | 12 | TRBV29-1 | CSSLRVPYEQYF | TGCAGCAGTTTAAGGGTCCCCTACGAGCAGTACTTC
TRBJ2-6 | few | TRBD2 | 14 | TRBV30 | CAWSAGGGANVLTF | TGTGCCTGGAGCGCGGGGGGCGGGGCCAACGTCCTGACTTTC
TRBJ1-2 | - | TRBD1 | 14 | TRBV9 | CASSVAQGARGYTF | TGTGCCAGCAGCGTAGCCCAGGGGGCGCGAGGCTACACCTTC
TRBJ2-3 | - | - | 16 | TRBV10-3 | CAISGSGGNIADTQYF | TGTGCCATCAGTGGTTCGGGGGGCAACATTGCAGATACGCAGTATTTT
TRBJ1-6 | many | TRBD1 | 14 | TRBV19 | CASSQGAVNSPLHF | TGTGCCAGTAGCCAGGGGGCTGTTAATTCACCCCTCCACTTT
TRBJ2-5 | many | - | 15 | TRBV7-9 | CASSLGQGSGETQYF | TGTGCCAGCAGCTTAGGGCAGGGGTCGGGAGAGACCCAGTACTTC
TRBJ2-7 | - | TRBD2 | 16 | TRBV6-5 | CASTGLAGATLYEQYF | TGTGCCAGCACCGGACTAGCGGGGGCGACATTATACGAGCAGTACTTC
TRBJ1-5 | - | TRBD1 | 14 | TRBV6-5 | CASSYDGTGEPQHF | TGTGCCAGCAGTTACGACGGGACAGGGGAGCCCCAGCATTTT
TRBJ2-7 | - | TRBD1 | 14 | TRBV10-3 | CAISVIGGSYEQYF | TGTGCCATCAGTGTCATAGGGGGCAGCTACGAGCAGTACTTC
TRBJ2-7 | - | - | 14 | TRBV5-4 | CASSWAAGSYEQYF | TGTGCCAGCAGTTGGGCGGCGGGGTCCTACGAGCAGTACTTC
TRBJ1-1 | many | TRBD1 | 14 | TRBV5-5 | CASTFQGAATEAFF | TGTGCCAGCACCTTCCAGGGGGCGGCCACTGAAGCTTTCTTT
TRBJ1-6 | many | TRBD1 | 15 | TRBV28 | CASSTGGTGFVTLHF | TGTGCCAGCAGTACTGGTGGGACAGGGTTCGTAACCCTCCACTTT